This is a list of T cell receptor beta chains from one sample in a study of CD8+CD57+ T cells in acquired aplastic anemia. MiXCR, applied by TCRdb to the reads, yields one record per CDR3 protein. This table has about 290,000 distinct CDR3 sequences, about three fifths appearing once. The sequencing input was sorted CD4+, CD8+, or CD8+CD57+ T cells (not recorded which) from PBMCs. These receptors came from a human donor with aplastic anemia. CDR3s include the opening cysteine and the closing phenylalanine or tryptophan.

V	length	J	CDR3
TRBV24-1	10	TRBJ1-1	CATTYTEAFF
TRBV10-3	13	TRBJ1-1	CAISLLGNTEAFF
TRBV7-4	13	TRBJ1-1	CASSFWGWTEAFF
TRBV6-1	18	TRBJ2-2	CASRTGTSGRWYTGELFF
TRBV7-2	19	TRBJ2-5	CASSSSASTGRGFSETQYF
TRBV7-2	14	TRBJ2-7	CASSLARDSYEQYF
TRBV24-1	14	TRBJ2-5	CATSDGTGIETQYF
TRBV12-3/TRBV12-4	16	TRBJ1-1	CASSLGQISMNTEAFF
TRBV19	16	TRBJ1-5	CASSFGQPYSNQPQHF
TRBV20-1	13	TRBJ1-1	CSAAEVVNTEAFF
TRBV9	13	TRBJ1-6	CASSVVVNSPLHF